This T cell receptor beta chain was recovered during a study of T cell repertoires in cytomegalovirus infection. Study background: Indications came from public TCR beta signatures; they pointed to CMV infection and to a matching HLA type.

Whole-study results and caveats: Predominance within the ex vivo response was attributable to HLA-C-restricted CMV-specific TCR beta clonotypes.

This clonotype appeared many times. Its specificity is unknown. TCRdb called the reads again in MiXCR, with one record for every CDR3 protein. The table lists under 800,000 distinct CDR3 sequences, roughly a quarter of them singletons, with 7% to 9% in the top ten. J was trimmed by 6 bases and V by 7 bases; bases with no gene match: 19. Germline V lookup: CDR1 LGHNT, CDR2 FRNRAP. The length of the CDR3 is 17 residues. Source material: CD8+ T cells from PBMCs. The TCR was taken from a human donor in good health (CMV status not recorded). Some clones in this sample may be carry-over from other donors' samples. The V and J genes are TRBV12-5 and TRBJ2-3; 7 bases align to TRBD1. CDR3 sequence: CASDFSLPGQVVDTQYF. In DNA, the CDR3 is TGTGCTAGTGATTTTTCCCTCCCCGGACAGGTGGTGGATACGCAGTATTTT.